The subject of this entry is one TCR beta chain. Antigen: not known. Profiling relied on immunoSEQ multiplex PCR, and the TCRdb table lists in-frame clones only, not all of them. Of about 45,000 clones in the sample, roughly 72% were seen once. CDR1 and CDR2 from the germline V gene are LGHNA and YSLEER. V was shortened by 0 bases and J by 6 bases, with 11 bases between the two germline ends. This CDR3 is 14 amino acids long. This sample was included in a study of vaccination effects on CD4 cells after COVID-19. Turning to the study itself: Among convalescent patients, two provided samples 16 days and one week before vaccination. Points from the study as a whole: Missing from the study were early post-infection timepoints, and its convalescent patients were few.

Following an approximately eleven-day culture, CD4+ T cells were purified. The authors replaced half the medium with IL-2 medium on days 3 and 7. The material sequenced was CD4+ T cells from PBMCs cultured without peptide, taken before COVID-19 vaccination. This receptor was identified in a human donor who had a prior SARS-CoV-2 infection. The chain couples TRBV4-3 to TRBJ1-2; D remains ambiguous. This chain's CDR3 is CASSQDGRHHGYTF. The CDR3 DNA reads as TGCGCCAGCAGCCAAGATGGGCGTCACCATGGCTACACCTTC.